Following are 21 T cell receptor beta chains from one sample sequenced in a study of beta chain features in type 1 diabetes. What was sequenced were expressed TCRB transcripts, since all of the isolated RNA had been reverse transcribed. TCRdb's table, derived via immunoSEQ multiplex PCR, lists solely in-frame clones and lacks some. The table shows fewer than 400,000 clones, with 7% to 10% occurring only once. General study findings and limits: Moderately but significantly shorter TCRB CDR3s were found in Type 1 diabetes patients in all four CD4+ subsets.

No antigen is known for these receptors. The sequenced sample was central memory CD4+ T cells from blood. The receptors were sampled from a man aged 30-40 years with type 1 diabetes.

This clone appeared a few times. This chain uses TRBV2 with TRBJ2-1; D may be TRBD1 or TRBD2 (5 bases each). In germline, CDR1 is SNHLY, CDR2 FYNNEI. Trimming removed 2 bases at V and 0 bases at J, with 11 bases between. The CDR3 totals 16 residues. CDR3 nucleotide sequence: TGTGCCAGCAGTGAAATGGCAGGGAGCTCCTACAATGAGCAGTTCTTC. Protein: CASSEMAGSSYNEQFF.

This rearrangement joins TRBV9 to TRBJ2-7, with D possibly called TRBD1 or TRBD2 (5 bases each). V was shortened by 3 bases and J by 4 bases, with 14 bases between the two germline ends. CDR1 and CDR2 from the germline V gene are SGDLS and YYNGEE. The CDR3 loop spans 14 amino acids. This CDR3 reads CASSDKVEGYEQYF. For the CDR3, the DNA is TGTGCCAGCAGCGACAAAGTCGAGGGGTACGAGCAGTACTTC.

The chain is built from TRBV6-5 and TRBJ1-1; tentatively, D is TRBD1 (5 bases). The length of the CDR3 is 11 residues. The V end lost 7 bases, the J end lost 5 bases, and 8 bases lay between the germline ends. Germline CDR1 is MNHEY and CDR2 is SVGAGI. The CDR3 region is CASNGGTEAFF. The CDR3 nucleotides read TGTGCCAGCAACGGGGGAACTGAAGCTTTCTTT.

CDR3 in amino acids: CASSQDYGASNSPLHF. For the CDR3, the DNA is TGCGCCAGCAGCCAAGATTATGGGGCTTCGAATTCACCCCTCCACTTT. The chain employs TRBV4-3 and TRBJ1-6, with D possibly being TRBD1 (5 bases). Germline loops: CDR1 LGHNA, CDR2 YSLEER. Trimming stripped 0 bases from V and 7 bases from J, with 13 bases between. The CDR3 contains 16 residues.

This clone was seen only a few times. The chain uses TRBV19 and TRBJ1-3, with D possibly TRBD1 on 5 matching bases. The V gene lost 11 bases and the J gene lost 0 bases, with 14 bases spanning the gap. The CDR3 is 14 amino acids. Germline V gene lookup returns CDR1 LNHDA and CDR2 SQIVND (reference sequence). Here the CDR3 reads CASKGGDSGNTIYF. The CDR3 region has the DNA TGTGCCTCAAAAGGAGGGGACTCTGGAAACACCATATATTTT.

This clone was observed a handful of times. Other DNA sequences of this sample code for an identical CDR3. The chain combines TRBV14 with TRBJ2-5; possibly TRBD1 for D (6 bases). CDR1 and CDR2 from the germline V gene are SGHDN and FVKESK. V was clipped by 1 base and J by 0 bases, with 6 bases between them. CDR3 length: 14 residues. CDR3 region: CASSQGGHQETQYF. Here the CDR3 DNA reads TGTGCCAGCAGCCAAGGGGGGCACCAAGAGACCCAGTACTTC.

This chain's CDR3 is CASSNGGASGLGDTQYF. The CDR3 DNA follows: TGTGCCAGCAGCAACGGGGGTGCTAGCGGGCTCGGGGATACGCAGTATTTT. The genes are TRBV28 and TRBJ2-3, with TRBD2 identical over 8 bases. V lost 6 bases, J lost 6 bases, and 17 bases stayed unmatched. The V gene's germline CDR1 is MDHEN and CDR2 SYDVKM. The CDR3 is made up of 17 amino acids.

The V call is TRBV9, the J call TRBJ1-4; D ambiguous. Trimming stripped 4 bases from V and 0 bases from J, with 10 bases between. From germline, CDR1 is SGDLS and CDR2 YYNGEE. The CDR3 is 15 residues long. The CDR3, as DNA: TGTGCCAGCAGCCCTCAGACTGCAACTAATGAAAAACTGTTTTTT. Amino acids: CASSPQTATNEKLFF.

In this sample, this clone turned up a few times. V gene TRBV9 combines with J gene TRBJ1-1; 8 bases agree with TRBD1. Germline CDR1 reads SGDLS; CDR2 reads YYNGEE. This CDR3 region has 13 residues. V lost 0 bases to trimming and J lost 6 bases; unmatched junction nucleotides: 1. The CDR3 DNA sequence: TGTGCCAGCAGCGTAGGGGACAGGTCTGAAGCTTTCTTT. The encoded protein is CASSVGDRSEAFF.

This clone has more than one count but fewer than ten. The chain recombines TRBV25-1 with TRBJ2-7, with D perhaps matching TRBD1 (6 bases). The CDR3 extends over 12 amino acids. Per the germline V gene, CDR1 is MGHDK and CDR2 is SYGVNS. Trimming removed 6 bases from V and 3 bases from J, with 9 bases in between. As DNA, the CDR3 is TGTGCCAGCAGCAGGGGAGTCTACGAGCAGTACTTC. Translating it yields CASSRGVYEQYF.

The rearrangement links TRBV12-5 to TRBJ2-5, with 7 bases aligning to TRBD2. Per the germline V gene, CDR1 is LGHNT and CDR2 is FRNRAP. This CDR3 has 14 amino acids. Trimming took 2 bases from V and 8 from J; bases not matched to a gene: 8. CDR3 in amino acids: CASGLSPPGGTQYF. The DNA for the CDR3 is TGTGCTAGTGGTTTGTCCCCCCCGGGGGGAACCCAGTACTTC.

This rearrangement joins TRBV5-4 to TRBJ1-2; D is perhaps TRBD1 (5 bases). CDR3 size: 13 residues. V lost 4 bases and J lost 2, with 9 bases in between. The germline V gene encodes CDR1 SGHNT and CDR2 YYREEE (reference sequence). CDR3 protein: CASSMDTNYGYTF. The CDR3 DNA reads as TGTGCCAGCAGCATGGACACGAACTATGGCTACACCTTC.

This clone was picked up many times. The V and J genes are TRBV28 and TRBJ2-7; weak D call: TRBD2 (5 bases). From germline, CDR1 is MDHEN and CDR2 SYDVKM. This CDR3 contains 15 residues. V lost 2 bases and J lost 6, with 17 bases in between. The CDR3 spells CASSLHQTGKLEQYF. The CDR3 nucleotides read TGTGCCAGCAGTTTACACCAAACCGGGAAACTCGAGCAGTACTTC.

V and J are TRBV27 and TRBJ2-2; D remains unclear. Germline CDR1 is MNHEY and CDR2 is SMNVEV (reference sequence). This CDR3 is 13 amino acids long. Trimming left V 5 bases short and J 2 bases short, with 6 bases between. CDR3 in amino acids: CASSHPNTGELFF. As DNA, the CDR3 is TGTGCCAGCAGTCACCCAAACACCGGGGAGCTGTTTTTT.

This clone has more than one count but fewer than ten. V is TRBV27 and J is TRBJ1-1; no clear D gene. This CDR3 comprises 14 residues. Germline V gene data show CDR1 as MNHEY and CDR2 as SMNVEV (reference sequence). Trimming left V 2 bases short and J 1 base short, with 8 bases between. CDR3 nucleotide sequence: TGTGCCAGCAGTTTAATCAGACAGAACACTGAAGCTTTCTTT. Amino acid sequence: CASSLIRQNTEAFF.

This clone was seen only a few times. CDR3 DNA: TGTGCCTGGAGAAACAGGGTAGCTGGAAACACCATATATTTT. Translating it yields CAWRNRVAGNTIYF. The chain combines TRBV30 with TRBJ1-3, with a possible D match to TRBD1 (6 bases). CDR3 size: 14 residues. Germline CDR1 is GTSNPN and CDR2 is SVGIG (reference sequence). The V end lost 3 bases, the J end lost 2 bases, and 11 bases lay between the germline ends. The variable domain in full, completed from reference TRBV30 and TRBJ1-3, reads SQTIHQWPATLVQPVGSPLSLECTVEGTSNPNLYWYRQAAGRGLQLLFYSVGIGQISSEVPQNLSASRPQDRQFILSSKKLLLSDSGFYLCAWRNRVAGNTIYFGEGSWLTVV.

This clone has just a few counts. This chain joins TRBV29-1 and TRBJ2-1, with D perhaps TRBD1 (6 bases). CDR3 length equals 14 residues. V was trimmed by 6 bases and J by 5 bases, leaving 17 bases between them. CDR1 SQVTM and CDR2 ANQGSEA come from the germline V gene. CDR3 DNA: TGCAGCGTCCGGGACGGACAGAACCACAATGAGCAGTTCTTC. This codes for CSVRDGQNHNEQFF.

This clone was seen a few times. The chain recombines TRBV15 with TRBJ2-4; 7 nucleotides agree with TRBD1. V lost 4 bases and J lost 6; bases outside the gene matches: 9. In germline, CDR1 is LNHNV, CDR2 YYDKDF (reference sequence). The CDR3 has 15 amino acids. DNA of the CDR3: TGTGCCACCAGCATACACAGGGGAGAAGGAAACATTCAGTACTTC. It yields the protein CATSIHRGEGNIQYF.

This clone showed up just a few times. The chain recombines TRBV29-1 with TRBJ2-7; 11 positions match TRBD2. V dropped 3 bases and J dropped 1; count of bases not matched to a gene: 8. The CDR3 length is 16 residues. CDR1 and CDR2 (germline): SQVTM, ANQGSEA. This CDR3 reads CSVDSPRTSGSYEQYF. The CDR3 bases are TGCAGCGTTGATTCCCCGAGGACTAGCGGGTCCTACGAGCAGTACTTC.

This clone has just a few counts. The chain is built from TRBV14 and TRBJ2-5, with D perhaps TRBD2 (6 bases). The germline gives CDR1 SGHDN, CDR2 FVKESK. V was pared by 5 bases and J by 5 bases, with 12 bases between. The CDR3 consists of 13 residues. CDR3 in amino acids: CASSFGGRETQYF. The CDR3 DNA sequence: TGTGCCAGCAGCTTCGGGGGTCGGGAGACCCAGTACTTC. The entire variable domain, with the rest obtained from reference TRBV14 and TRBJ2-5, is as follows: EAGVTQFPSHSVIEKGQTVTLRCDPISGHDNLYWYRRVMGKEIKFLLHFVKESKQDESGMPNNRFLAERTGGTYSTLKVQPAELEDSGVYFCASSFGGRETQYFGPGTRLLVL.

This clone was detected a few times. The genes are TRBV6-6 and TRBJ2-6; 9 nucleotides line up with TRBD1. Germline CDR1 MNHNY, CDR2 SVGAGI (reference sequence). The CDR3 is 15 amino acids. V dropped 5 bases and J dropped 2; count of bases not matched to a gene: 1. The CDR3 protein is CASSGDRAGANVLTF. The DNA of the CDR3 is TGTGCCAGCAGTGGGGACAGGGCTGGGGCCAACGTCCTGACTTTC.